The 16 T cell receptor beta chains presented below share a single source sample, sequenced in a study of lymphopenia after photon versus proton radiotherapy. Assay used: immunoSEQ multiplex PCR; TCRdb lists only in-frame clones, some missing. The sample has 70,000 or so clones; just over 90% are singletons. This specimen consisted of peripheral blood, obtained from a patient treated with photon-based radiotherapy. The receptors shown here come from a woman aged 70-85 years with pancreatic cancer.

The chain is built from TRBV9 and TRBJ2-5; 7 nucleotides agree with TRBD1. The CDR3 extends over 14 amino acids. CDR1 is SGDLS and CDR2 is YYNGEE in the germline V gene. Losses at the gene ends were 3 bases for V and 3 bases for J; bases not matched to a gene: 5. The CDR3 protein is CASSETGVEETQYF. CDR3 coding DNA: TGTGCCAGCAGCGAAACAGGGGTGGAAGAGACCCAGTACTTC. Full variable domain (missing parts from reference TRBV9 and TRBJ2-5): DSGVTQTPKHLITATGQRVTLRCSPRSGDLSVYWYQQSLDQGLQFLIQYYNGEERAKGNILERFSAQQFPDLHSELNLSSLELGDSALYFCASSETGVEETQYFGPGTRLLVL.

The V gene is TRBV14, the J gene TRBJ1-1; weak D call: TRBD1 (6 bases). There are 14 residues in the CDR3. Germline V lookup: CDR1 SGHDN, CDR2 FVKESK. Between the trimmed V and J ends, which lost 1 base and 8 bases, there was a span of 14 bases. This CDR3 is CASSQAGAVLEAFF. CDR3 nucleotide sequence: TGTGCCAGCAGCCAAGCGGGGGCGGTTTTAGAAGCTTTCTTT.

The V call is TRBV7-3, the J call TRBJ2-3; TRBD2 matches at 8 bases. V was clipped by 10 bases and J by 1 base; unmatched bases: 4. The CDR3 consists of 13 residues. Germline lookup yields CDR1 SGHTA and CDR2 FQGTGA. CDR3 sequence (DNA): TGTGCCACCTCACTAGCGGGCACAGATACGCAGTATTTT. It codes for CATSLAGTDTQYF.

The J gene is TRBJ1-5, the V gene TRBV28; maybe TRBD1 (6 bases). V was shortened by 3 bases and J by 6 bases, with 15 bases between the two germline ends. This CDR3 has 15 residues. Germline assignment: CDR1 MDHEN and CDR2 SYDVKM. For the CDR3, the DNA is TGTGCCAGCAGTTTTGGGGCGGGGGCAGGTCAGCCCCAGCATTTT. It yields the protein CASSFGAGAGQPQHF.

The chain recombines TRBV19 with TRBJ2-2; D might be TRBD1 or TRBD2, each matching 5 bases. The CDR3 is 17 amino acids. CDR1 and CDR2 (germline): LNHDA, SQIVND (reference sequence). V shed 3 bases and J shed 5 bases, with 19 bases lying between them. The CDR3 bases are TGTGCCAGTAGTATGGGGTTGGGGACCTTGGGAACCGGGGAGCTGTTTTTT. Translation gives CASSMGLGTLGTGELFF.

The gene calls are TRBV6-5 and TRBJ1-6; 9 nucleotides agree with TRBD1. The V and J ends lost 6 bases and 8 bases, in that order; junction bases with no gene match: 8. The germline CDR1 and CDR2 sequences are MNHEY and SVGAGI. The CDR3 totals 15 residues. The CDR3 loop is CASSLRQGVDSPLHF. For the CDR3, the DNA is TGTGCCAGCAGCCTTCGACAGGGGGTTGATTCACCCCTCCACTTT.

This rearrangement joins TRBV25-1 to TRBJ2-6; 8 bases are shared with TRBD1. The junction had 2 bases not matched to a gene; V was cut back by 0 bases and J by 4 bases. The CDR3 totals 16 residues. Germline CDR1 is MGHDK and CDR2 is SYGVNS. The CDR3 nucleotides are TGTGCCAGCAGTGAATATCAGGGGGCCGGGGCCAACGTCCTGACTTTC. This gives the protein CASSEYQGAGANVLTF.

The chain has TRBV5-8 and TRBJ2-1, with D possibly matching TRBD2 (5 bases). This CDR3 is 13 amino acids long. Between the trimmed V and J ends, which lost 0 bases and 9 bases, there was a span of 10 bases. Germline V lookup: CDR1 SGHTS, CDR2 YDEGEE. In DNA form, the CDR3 reads TGTGCCAGCAGCTTGGACAGACGGGGTGAGCAGTTCTTC. The encoded protein is CASSLDRRGEQFF.

V gene TRBV10-3 combines with J gene TRBJ1-5; maybe TRBD1 (6 bases). Germline V gives CDR1 ENHRY, CDR2 SYGVKD. V was clipped by 2 bases and J by 5 bases, with 10 bases between them. This CDR3 has 14 residues. The CDR3 spells CAISEGAGDQPQHF. CDR3 DNA sequence: TGTGCCATCAGTGAGGGGGCAGGGGATCAGCCCCAGCATTTT.

The chain uses TRBV7-2 and TRBJ1-1; D not certain. Trimming cost V 0 bases and J 0 bases, with 11 bases left between them. This CDR3 spans 16 amino acids. Germline V gene data show CDR1 as SGHTA and CDR2 as FQGNSA. CDR3 sequence reads: CASSLAGYQMNTEAFF. The CDR3 DNA reads as TGTGCCAGCAGCTTAGCTGGCTATCAGATGAACACTGAAGCTTTCTTT.

The rearrangement uses TRBV7-9 and TRBJ2-5, with D possibly matching TRBD1 (5 bases). This CDR3 comprises 13 residues. Germline V gives CDR1 SEHNR, CDR2 FQNEAQ (reference sequence). The V gene lost 7 bases and the J gene lost 5 bases, with 14 bases spanning the gap. The CDR3 is CASTDTGAETQYF. The CDR3 DNA reads TGTGCCAGCACCGATACAGGTGCCGAGACCCAGTACTTC.

The chain couples TRBV7-2 to TRBJ2-3; possible D gene TRBD2, 5 bases. Germline V gene sequence: CDR1 SGHTA, CDR2 FQGNSA. V gave up 1 base and J gave up 0 bases, with 11 bases separating them. The CDR3 covers 16 residues. This CDR3 is CASSLVVLGSTDTQYF. The CDR3 DNA reads as TGTGCCAGCAGCTTAGTTGTACTAGGAAGCACAGATACGCAGTATTTT.

This clone was seen once. The J gene is TRBJ2-1, the V gene TRBV2; 12 bases are shared with TRBD1. The length of the CDR3 is 17 residues. Germline lookup yields CDR1 SNHLY and CDR2 FYNNEI. V lost 5 bases, J lost 8 bases, and 13 bases stayed unmatched. CDR3: CASSRFRAGQGADEQFF. CDR3 sequence (DNA): TGTGCCAGCAGTAGGTTTAGGGCGGGACAGGGGGCCGATGAGCAGTTCTTC. Looking up the rest from reference TRBV2 and TRBJ2-1 gives the full variable domain: EPEVTQTPSHQVTQMGQEVILRCVPISNHLYFYWYRQILGQKVEFLVSFYNNEISEKSEIFDDQFSVERPDGSNFTLKIRSTKLEDSAMYFCASSRFRAGQGADEQFFGPGTRLTVL.

J is TRBJ2-2 and V is TRBV5-4; 9 nucleotides line up with TRBD2. The germline V gene encodes CDR1 SGHNT and CDR2 YYREEE (reference sequence). The CDR3 consists of 15 residues. Unmatched junction bases numbered 1, after V lost 4 bases and J lost 0 bases. The CDR3 reads CASSPSGTNTGELFF. CDR3 DNA sequence: TGTGCCAGCAGCCCTAGCGGGACGAACACCGGGGAGCTGTTTTTT.

The genes are TRBV7-2 and TRBJ2-2, with D possibly TRBD1 on 6 matching bases. Trimming left V 5 bases short and J 1 base short, with 11 bases between. The CDR3 totals 15 residues. Germline V gene sequence: CDR1 SGHTA, CDR2 FQGNSA. The CDR3 sequence: CASSPPGQNTGELFF. CDR3 coding DNA: TGTGCCAGCAGCCCTCCGGGACAGAACACCGGGGAGCTGTTTTTT.

The CDR3 reads CASRQGLANEKLFF. The CDR3 coding sequence is TGTGCCAGCAGACAGGGGTTAGCTAATGAAAAACTGTTTTTT. V usage is TRBV5-8 and J usage is TRBJ1-4; TRBD1 aligns across 7 bases. The CDR3 has 14 residues. Germline V lookup: CDR1 SGHTS, CDR2 YDEGEE. V shed 5 bases and J 3 bases; nucleotides not matched to a gene: 4.